This TCR beta chain is drawn from a study of cytomegalovirus exposure and HLA in healthy donors listed by TCRdb under 2017. A note on the overall study: According to a later analysis, the 120 or so validation repertoires were produced on the same platform as the 666 repertoires of the first cohort. Besides the first cohort of around 700 subjects, a separate validation cohort made up of about 120 different subjects was used. To predict cytomegalovirus infection status, the study combined high-throughput TCR immunosequencing, statistical association of individual TCRs with disease status, and machine learning. The study aimed to test whether signatures of past pathogen exposure could be identified by cataloging public T cell receptors.

Study-level results and caveats: In vitro tests confirmed that three of the cytomegalovirus-associated TCR beta chains recognize cytomegalovirus antigens. All 120 or so repertoires were used to score co-occurrence in the validation cohort in a later analysis, because that analysis had no HLA typing for the cohort. In a later analysis, TCRs clustered in the first cohort were found to also tend to co-occur in the 100 to 150 validation repertoires, with approximately 93% of cluster scores above 0. It was suggested by the authors that the approach could potentially be generalized to other disease states and immunological phenotypes. The study gave a list of under 200 TCR beta chains associated with cytomegalovirus. The classifier was reported to diagnose cytomegalovirus status with high specificity and sensitivity in both the original and validation cohorts. Most TCR sequences were seen in very few donors, while some public TCRs were found in many individuals.

Regarding this clone: Its recognized antigen is unknown. Within one base of it there is no much larger clone, and no base qualities were kept.

From a lookup of the germline V gene (reference sequence), CDR1 and CDR2 are MNHEY and SMNVEV. A distance of 12 bases separates the germline ends of V and J, which lose 4 bases and 2 bases respectively. The CDR3, from cysteine to phenylalanine, totals 14 residues. The DNA shown is the 42-base CDR3, in frame from base 1. The donors belonged to the validation cohort of over a hundred subjects, which was separate from the approximately 700-subject first cohort. Libraries came from the immunoSEQ multiplex PCR assay. As for how the authors treated the data: To diagnose cytomegalovirus status from the catalog of TCR beta chain sequences, a statistical classification framework was built. The table was pulled from immuneACCESS by TCRdb, which kept in-frame rearrangements only. Such tables lose some clones; where checked, under half of the loss comes from unresolved V genes, and the rest has no known cause. V and J calls and clone size are copied from that table; D and trimming were computed from the DNA. The sample table shows 150,000 to 200,000 clones, and 85% are seen once. The ten largest make up about 2% of the sample.

This clonotype originated in a man aged 25-45 years in good health and CMV-seropositive. What was sequenced was PBMCs. The sequence joins TRBV27 to TRBJ2-7; TRBD2 is a possible D gene, resting on 5 matching bases. The DNA reads as follows: TGTGCCAGCAGTTACGCGGGTTCGGCCTACGAGCAGTACTTC. It translates to CASSYAGSAYEQYF.